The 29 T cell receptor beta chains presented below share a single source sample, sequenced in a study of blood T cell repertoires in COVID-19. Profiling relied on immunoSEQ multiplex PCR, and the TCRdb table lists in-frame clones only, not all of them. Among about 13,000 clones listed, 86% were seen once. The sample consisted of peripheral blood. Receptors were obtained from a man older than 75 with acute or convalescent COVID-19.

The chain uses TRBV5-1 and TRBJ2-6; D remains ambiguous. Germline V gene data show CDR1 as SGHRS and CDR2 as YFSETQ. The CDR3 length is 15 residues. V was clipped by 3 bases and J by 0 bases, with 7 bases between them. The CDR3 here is CASSSRYSGANVLTF. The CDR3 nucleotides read TGCGCCAGCAGCTCGCGATACTCTGGGGCCAACGTCCTGACTTTC.

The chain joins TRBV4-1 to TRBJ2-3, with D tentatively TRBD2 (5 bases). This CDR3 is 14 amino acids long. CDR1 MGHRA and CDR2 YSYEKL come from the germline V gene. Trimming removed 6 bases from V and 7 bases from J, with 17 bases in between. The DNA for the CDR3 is TGCGCCAGCAGACTGGGAGTTCTGACAAATACGCAGTATTTT. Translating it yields CASRLGVLTNTQYF.

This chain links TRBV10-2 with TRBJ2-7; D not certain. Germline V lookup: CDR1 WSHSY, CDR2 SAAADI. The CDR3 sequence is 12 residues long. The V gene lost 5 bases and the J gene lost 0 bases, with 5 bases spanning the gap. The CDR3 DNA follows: TGCGCCAGCAGTTTGAGCTCCTACGAGCAGTACTTC. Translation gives CASSLSSYEQYF.

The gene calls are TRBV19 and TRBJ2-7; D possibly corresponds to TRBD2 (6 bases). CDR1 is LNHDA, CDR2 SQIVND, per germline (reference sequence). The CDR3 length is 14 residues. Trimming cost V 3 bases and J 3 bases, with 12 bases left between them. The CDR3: CASSMAGSGYEQYF. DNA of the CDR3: TGTGCCAGTAGTATGGCGGGTAGCGGCTACGAGCAGTACTTC.

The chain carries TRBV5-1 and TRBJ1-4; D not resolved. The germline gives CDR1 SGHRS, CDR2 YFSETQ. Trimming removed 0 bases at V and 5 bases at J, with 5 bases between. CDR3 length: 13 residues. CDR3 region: CASSLAQNEKLFF. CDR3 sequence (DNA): TGCGCCAGCAGCTTGGCCCAGAATGAAAAACTGTTTTTT.

DNA for the CDR3: TGTGCCAGCAGCTTAGGAGGGACTGACACCGGGGAGCTGTTTTTT. Amino acids: CASSLGGTDTGELFF. The V and J genes are TRBV7-8 and TRBJ2-2; maybe TRBD2 (6 bases). The V end lost 1 base, the J end lost 3 bases, and 9 bases lay between the germline ends. Germline CDR1 reads SGHVS; CDR2 reads FQNEAQ. The length of the CDR3 is 15 residues.

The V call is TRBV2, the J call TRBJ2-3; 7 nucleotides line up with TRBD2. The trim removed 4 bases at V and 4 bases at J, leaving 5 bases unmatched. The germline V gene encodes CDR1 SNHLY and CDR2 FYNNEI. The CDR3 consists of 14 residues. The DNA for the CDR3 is TGTGCCAGCAGTGTGGGAGGGGTTGCAGATACGCAGTATTTT. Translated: CASSVGGVADTQYF.

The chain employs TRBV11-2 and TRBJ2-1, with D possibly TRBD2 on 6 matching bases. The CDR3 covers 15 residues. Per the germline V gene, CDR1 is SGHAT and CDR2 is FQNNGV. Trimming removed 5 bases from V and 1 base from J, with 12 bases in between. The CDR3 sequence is CASSPGTLSYNEQFF. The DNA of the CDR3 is TGTGCCAGCAGCCCCGGGACTCTATCCTACAATGAGCAGTTCTTC.

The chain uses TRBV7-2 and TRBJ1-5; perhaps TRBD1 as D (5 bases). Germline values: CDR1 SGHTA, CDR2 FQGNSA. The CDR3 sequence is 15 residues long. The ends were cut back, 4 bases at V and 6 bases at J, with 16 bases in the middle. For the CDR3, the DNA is TGTGCCAGCAGCTACCGATGGGGGGGAATTCAGCCCCAGCATTTT. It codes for CASSYRWGGIQPQHF.

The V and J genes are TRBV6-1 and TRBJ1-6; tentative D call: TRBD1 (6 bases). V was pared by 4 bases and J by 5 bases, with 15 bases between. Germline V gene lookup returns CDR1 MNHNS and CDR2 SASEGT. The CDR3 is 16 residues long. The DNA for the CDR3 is TGTGCCAGCAGTGTTGGGGGGGCCCGAAATAATTCACCCCTCCACTTT. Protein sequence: CASSVGGARNNSPLHF.

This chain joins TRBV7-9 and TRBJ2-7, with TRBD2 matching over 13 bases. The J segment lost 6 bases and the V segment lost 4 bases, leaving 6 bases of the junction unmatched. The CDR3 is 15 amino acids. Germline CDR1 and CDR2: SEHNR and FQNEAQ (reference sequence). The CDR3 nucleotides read TGTGCCAGCAGCTCCCCGGGACTAGCGGGAAGCGAGCAGTACTTC. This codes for CASSSPGLAGSEQYF. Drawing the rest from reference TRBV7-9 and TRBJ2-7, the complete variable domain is DTGVSQNPRHKITKRGQNVTFRCDPISEHNRLYWYRQTLGQGPEFLTYFQNEAQLEKSRLLSDRFSAERPKGSFSTLEIQRTEQGDSAMYLCASSSPGLAGSEQYFGPGTRLTVT.

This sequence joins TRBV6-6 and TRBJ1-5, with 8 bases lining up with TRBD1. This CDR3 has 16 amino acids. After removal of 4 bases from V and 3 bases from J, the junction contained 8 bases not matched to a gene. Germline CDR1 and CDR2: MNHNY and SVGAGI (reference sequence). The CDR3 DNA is TGTGCCAGCAGTTCGGATGGGACAGGACTCAATCAGCCCCAGCATTTT. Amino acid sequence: CASSSDGTGLNQPQHF.

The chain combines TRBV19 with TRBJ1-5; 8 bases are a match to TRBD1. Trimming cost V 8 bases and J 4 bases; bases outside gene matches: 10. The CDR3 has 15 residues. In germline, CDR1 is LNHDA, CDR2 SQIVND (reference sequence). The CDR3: CASQRPGQANQPQHF. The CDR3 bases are TGTGCCAGTCAGAGACCGGGACAGGCTAATCAGCCCCAGCATTTT.

The CDR3 sequence is CASRRTSGRAGELFF. For the CDR3, the DNA is TGTGCCAGCCGAAGGACTAGCGGGAGGGCCGGGGAGCTGTTTTTT. The chain couples TRBV2 to TRBJ2-2; TRBD2 aligns across 15 bases. Germline V gene lookup returns CDR1 SNHLY and CDR2 FYNNEI. The CDR3 totals 15 residues. Trimming took 8 bases from V and 6 from J; bases not matched to a gene: 4.

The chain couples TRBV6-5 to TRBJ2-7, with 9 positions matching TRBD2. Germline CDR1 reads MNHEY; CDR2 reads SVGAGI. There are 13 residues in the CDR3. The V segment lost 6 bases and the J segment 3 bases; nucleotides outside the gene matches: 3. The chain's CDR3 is CASRKAGGYEQYF. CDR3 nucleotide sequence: TGTGCCAGCAGAAAAGCGGGAGGCTACGAGCAGTACTTC.

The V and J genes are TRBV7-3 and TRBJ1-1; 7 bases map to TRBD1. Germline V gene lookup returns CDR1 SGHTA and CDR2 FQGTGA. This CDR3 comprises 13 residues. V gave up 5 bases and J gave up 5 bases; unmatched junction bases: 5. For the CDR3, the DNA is TGTGCCAGCAGCAAACAGGGGAGGACTGAAGCTTTCTTT. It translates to CASSKQGRTEAFF.

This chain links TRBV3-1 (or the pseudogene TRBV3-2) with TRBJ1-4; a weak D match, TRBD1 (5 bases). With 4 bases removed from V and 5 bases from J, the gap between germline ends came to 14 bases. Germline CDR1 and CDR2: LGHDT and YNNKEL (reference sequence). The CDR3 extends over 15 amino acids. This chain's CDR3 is CASSLRAGKNEKLFF. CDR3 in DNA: TGTGCCAGCAGCCTTAGGGCAGGGAAAAATGAAAAACTGTTTTTT.

The CDR3 sequence is CASNPGIYNEQFF. For the CDR3, the DNA is TGTGCCAGCAACCCGGGGATCTACAATGAGCAGTTCTTC. The chain combines TRBV11-2 with TRBJ2-1, with D perhaps matching TRBD2 (5 bases). Trimming shortened V by 7 bases and J by 3 bases, and 10 bases separated the two germline ends. This CDR3 is built from 13 residues. The germline gives CDR1 SGHAT, CDR2 FQNNGV.

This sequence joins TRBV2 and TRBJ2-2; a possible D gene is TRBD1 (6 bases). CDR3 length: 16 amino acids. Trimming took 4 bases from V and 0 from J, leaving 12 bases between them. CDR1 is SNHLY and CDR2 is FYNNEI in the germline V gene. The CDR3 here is CASSGHRAANTGELFF. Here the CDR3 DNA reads TGTGCCAGCAGTGGGCACAGGGCGGCGAACACCGGGGAGCTGTTTTTT.

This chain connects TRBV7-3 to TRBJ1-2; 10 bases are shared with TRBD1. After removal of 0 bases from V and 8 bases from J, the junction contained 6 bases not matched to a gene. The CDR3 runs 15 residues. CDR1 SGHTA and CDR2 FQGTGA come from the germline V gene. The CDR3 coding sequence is TGTGCCAGCAGCTTAACGGGGACAGGGGATAAAGGCTACACCTTC. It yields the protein CASSLTGTGDKGYTF.

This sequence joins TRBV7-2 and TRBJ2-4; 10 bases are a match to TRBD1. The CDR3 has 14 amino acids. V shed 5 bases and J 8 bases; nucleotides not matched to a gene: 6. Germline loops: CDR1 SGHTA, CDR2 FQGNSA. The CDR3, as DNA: TGTGCCAGCAGCCCCGGGACAGGGGTATACATTCAGTACTTC. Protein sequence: CASSPGTGVYIQYF.

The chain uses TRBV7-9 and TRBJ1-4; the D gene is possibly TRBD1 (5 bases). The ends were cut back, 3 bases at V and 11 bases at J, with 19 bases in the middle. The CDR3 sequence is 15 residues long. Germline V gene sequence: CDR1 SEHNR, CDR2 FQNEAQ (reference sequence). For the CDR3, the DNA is TGTGCCAGCAGCTTTCAGGGATCCTCTATCGGGAAACTGTTTTTT. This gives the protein CASSFQGSSIGKLFF.

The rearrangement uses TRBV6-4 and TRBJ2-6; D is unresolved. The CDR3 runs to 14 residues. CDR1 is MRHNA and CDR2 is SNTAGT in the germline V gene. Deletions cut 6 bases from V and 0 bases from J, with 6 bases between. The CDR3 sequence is CASRQSSGANVLTF. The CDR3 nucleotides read TGTGCCAGCAGACAGAGCTCTGGGGCCAACGTCCTGACTTTC.

The CDR3 DNA is TGTGCCAGTAGAGATAAGGGGGCCTGGAAAGCTTTCTTT. Its protein product is CASRDKGAWKAFF. The chain uses TRBV19 and TRBJ1-1, with 7 bases lining up with TRBD1. The ends lost 6 bases at V and 9 bases at J; junction bases unmatched: 10. The CDR3 runs to 13 residues. Germline V CDR1 and CDR2: LNHDA, SQIVND (reference sequence).

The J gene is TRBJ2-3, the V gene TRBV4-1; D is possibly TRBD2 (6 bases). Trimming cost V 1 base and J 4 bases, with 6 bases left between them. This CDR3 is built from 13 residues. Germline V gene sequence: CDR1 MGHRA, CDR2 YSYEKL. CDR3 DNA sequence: TGCGCCAGCAGCCAAGGGAGGGCAGATACGCAGTATTTT. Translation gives CASSQGRADTQYF.

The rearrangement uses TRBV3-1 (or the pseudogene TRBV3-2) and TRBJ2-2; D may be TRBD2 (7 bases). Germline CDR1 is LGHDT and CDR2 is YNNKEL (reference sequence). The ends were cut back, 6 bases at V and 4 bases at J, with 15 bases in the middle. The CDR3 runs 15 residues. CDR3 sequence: CASSLRGGVTGELFF. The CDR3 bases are TGTGCCAGCAGTTTAAGAGGGGGGGTCACCGGGGAGCTGTTTTTT.

CDR3 coding DNA: TGCGCCAGCAGTTTCTCCGGAGATAATTCACCCCTCCACTTT. Translation gives CASSFSGDNSPLHF. The chain is built from TRBV10-2 and TRBJ1-6; no clear D gene. Germline CDR1 is WSHSY and CDR2 is SAAADI. The CDR3 totals 14 residues. The V end lost 5 bases, the J end lost 5 bases, and 10 bases lay between the germline ends.

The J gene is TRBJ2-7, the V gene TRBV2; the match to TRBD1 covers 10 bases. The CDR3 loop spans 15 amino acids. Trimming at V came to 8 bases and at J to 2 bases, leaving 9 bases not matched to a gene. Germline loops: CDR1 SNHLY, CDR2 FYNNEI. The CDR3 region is CASCSPGQGTYEQYF. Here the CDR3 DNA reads TGTGCCAGCTGTTCACCGGGACAGGGGACCTACGAGCAGTACTTC. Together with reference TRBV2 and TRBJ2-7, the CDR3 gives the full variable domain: EPEVTQTPSHQVTQMGQEVILRCVPISNHLYFYWYRQILGQKVEFLVSFYNNEISEKSEIFDDQFSVERPDGSNFTLKIRSTKLEDSAMYFCASCSPGQGTYEQYFGPGTRLTVT.

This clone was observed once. The CDR3, as DNA: TGTGCCAGCAGCTTACCCCCGACAGGGAGCTATGGCTACACCTTC. Protein sequence: CASSLPPTGSYGYTF. V usage is TRBV5-6 and J usage is TRBJ1-2; 7 positions match TRBD1. The germline CDR1 and CDR2 sequences are SGHDT and YYEEEE. The CDR3 is 15 amino acids. The V gene end was trimmed by 2 bases and the J gene end by 4 bases; junction bases not matched to a gene: 8.